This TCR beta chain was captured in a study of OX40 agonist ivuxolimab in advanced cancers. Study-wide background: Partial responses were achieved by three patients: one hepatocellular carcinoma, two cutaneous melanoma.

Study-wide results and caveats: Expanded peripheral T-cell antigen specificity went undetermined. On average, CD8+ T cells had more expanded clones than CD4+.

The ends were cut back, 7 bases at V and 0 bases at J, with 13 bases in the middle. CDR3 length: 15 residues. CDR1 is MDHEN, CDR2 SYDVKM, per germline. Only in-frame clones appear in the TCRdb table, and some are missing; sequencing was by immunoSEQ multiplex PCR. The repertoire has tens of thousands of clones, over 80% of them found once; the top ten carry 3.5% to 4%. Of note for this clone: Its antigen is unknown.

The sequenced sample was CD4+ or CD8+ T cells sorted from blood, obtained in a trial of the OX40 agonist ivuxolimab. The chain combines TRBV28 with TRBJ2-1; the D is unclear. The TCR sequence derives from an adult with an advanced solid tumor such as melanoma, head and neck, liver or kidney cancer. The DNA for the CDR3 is TGTGCCAGCACTCCTGGGGTAAGCTCCTACAATGAGCAGTTCTTC. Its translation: CASTPGVSSYNEQFF.